Here is one T cell receptor beta chain with its context. The CDR3 has 11 residues. Germline CDR1 and CDR2: SNHLY and FYNNEI. J gave up 9 bases and V 6 bases, and 2 bases lay outside the gene matches. Libraries were prepared by immunoSEQ multiplex PCR; TCRdb keeps only in-frame clonotypes and omits some of them. The profile shows 15,000 to 20,000 clones, about nine tenths of them singletons. The data belong to a study of T cell responses to AZD1222 COVID-19 vaccine. The starting material was peripheral blood, obtained 28 days after the second AZD1222 dose. This chain uses TRBV2 with TRBJ2-1; 7 bases map to TRBD2. The TCR originated in an adult who received the AZD1222 COVID-19 vaccine. This CDR3 is CASSWGGEQFF. In DNA form, the CDR3 reads TGTGCCAGCAGCTGGGGGGGTGAGCAGTTCTTC.